This TCR beta chain was sequenced for a study of cytomegalovirus exposure and HLA in healthy donors. Whole-study context: The 90 to 150 validation repertoires used the same platform as the 650 to 750 first-cohort repertoires, a later analysis reported. Study observations and caveats: Overall, some 160 TCR beta chains were annotated as cytomegalovirus-associated. Later, an analysis found that TCR clusters from the first cohort tended to co-occur in the roughly 110 validation repertoires.

V was shortened by 5 bases and J by 2 bases, with 13 bases between the two germline ends. The germline V gene has CDR1 SGHTA and CDR2 FQGNSA. The CDR3 extends over 14 amino acids. The method was immunoSEQ multiplex PCR; TCRdb's version includes in-frame clones alone and lacks a portion of them. The table lists 55,000 to 75,000 clones, 90% to 95% of them singletons. A note on this clone: Its antigen is currently unknown.

The TCR was taken from a young man in good health and CMV-seronegative. The chain is built from TRBV7-2 and TRBJ2-7; TRBD1 might be the D (6 bases). The specimen sequenced was PBMCs. CDR3 nucleotide sequence: TGTGCCAGCAGCCAGGGACACGGCGCCTACGAGCAGTACTTC. Its translation: CASSQGHGAYEQYF.